This T cell receptor beta chain was sequenced during a study of blood T cell repertoires in COVID-19 (dated by TCRdb to 2018 to 2021). Broadly, across the study: Samples from collaborators originated in the United States, Italy and Spain and spanned both the acute and convalescent phases of COVID-19. The prospective study material was composed of cDNA or gDNA derived from T cells, B-cell-depleted T cells, or PBMCs. Subjects who had been exposed to COVID-19, were actively infected with it, or had recovered from it provided the deeply sampled blood TCRbeta repertoires that made up the dataset. The repertoires were released in a freely available public database intended as a resource for research on the immune response to SARS-CoV-2. The samples were drawn from the first 160 participants of the ongoing ImmuneRACE study and from 1,254 subjects provided by 6 global collaborators. The sample metadata nearly always contained a de-identified subject ID, COVID-19 status, age in years and sex. HLA class I and class II types, where available, came from metadata supplied by the sample provider rather than from assay-based typing. Broader findings and caveats from the paper: How much clinical and demographic metadata was included differed by source and by participant, and the metadata was provided uncurated.

A remark on this clone: Its antigen has not been determined. Per-base quality was not reported, and no clone a single base away is much larger than it.

Each collaborating institution followed its own protocols to collect whole blood in K2EDTA tubes. For TCRbeta analysis, collaborator samples were shipped as frozen whole blood, as isolated PBMCs, or as DNA extracted from either sample type. TCRbeta CDR3 regions were amplified from genomic DNA by means of the immunoSEQ Assay, a bias-controlled multiplex PCR. Per the authors' processing: Nucleated cell counts per sample were estimated from amplification of reference gene primers within the assay. To quantify the absolute abundance of each unique TCRbeta CDR3 rearrangement, sequence reads were collapsed and filtered. Productive Simpson clonality was computed per sample as the square root of Simpson's diversity index over productive rearrangements. The table comes from immuneACCESS by way of TCRdb, which keeps in-frame sequences with V and J called. Part of the clones is missing from these tables; in studies checked, under half for an unresolved V gene and the rest for unknown reasons. Clone size and the V and J calls come from that table; the DNA yielded D and trimming. The sample table holds around 220,000 clones, of which around four fifths were seen once. Around 20% of the sample rests with the top ten.

Germline trimming: 5 bases from V, 1 base from J; junction bases outside gene matches: 4. CDR1 and CDR2 were assigned from the germline V gene (reference sequence) as LNHDA and SQIVND. Reading from cysteine to phenylalanine, the CDR3 counts 15 amino acids. The retained sequence is limited to the CDR3, 45 bases, with the frame set at the first base. This TCR was recovered from a man aged 25 to 40 with active or convalescent COVID-19. The V and J genes are TRBV19 and TRBJ2-2, with TRBD1 identical over 7 junction bases. The sequenced sample was peripheral blood. The sequenced DNA: TGTGCCAGTAGTTCCCGACAGGGGAACACCGGGGAGCTGTTTTTT. This yields the protein CASSSRQGNTGELFF.